Listed below are T cell receptor beta chains from one sample, sequenced in a study of cytomegalovirus exposure and HLA in healthy donors. Sequencing was performed with immunoSEQ multiplex PCR; in TCRdb, only in-frame clones are kept and a portion is missing. The data contain approximately 90,000 clones, about four fifths of them seen just once; the ten biggest clones take up 4.5% to 5%. Sequencing was done on a sample of PBMCs. Receptor source: a woman aged 40 to 50 in good health and CMV-seronegative. Each CDR3 is given with its conserved first and last residue. D genes are given only for firm matches. Clone size, where shown, is once, few, many, or a class for clones that have expanded.

TRBV19	.	once	TRBJ1-4	CASAGLRLTPTTNEKLFF	TGTGCCAGTGCGGGCTTAAGACTGACCCCCACAACTAATGAAAAACTGTTTTTT
TRBV15	.	once	TRBJ2-3	CATSAFTDMQYF	TGTGCCACCAGCGCTTTCACAGATATGCAGTATTTT
TRBV30	TRBD1	once	TRBJ1-5	CAWDRANQPQHF	TGTGCCTGGGACAGGGCAAATCAGCCCCAGCATTTT
TRBV29-1	.	few	TRBJ1-2	CSATGWDGYTF	TGCAGCGCGACAGGTTGGGATGGCTACACCTTC
TRBV7-2	.	.	TRBJ2-7	CASSLIRAETYEQYF	TGTGCCAGCAGCTTAATTCGAGCGGAGACCTACGAGCAGTACTTC
TRBV4-1	.	.	TRBJ1-1	CASSQGYGFSNTEAFF	TGCGCCAGCAGCCAAGGGTACGGGTTCTCGAACACTGAAGCTTTCTTT
TRBV5-6	TRBD1	.	TRBJ2-7	CASSYGQGAYEQYF	TGTGCCAGCAGCTACGGACAGGGAGCCTACGAGCAGTACTTC
TRBV5-6	TRBD2	.	TRBJ2-3	CASSSRGGVEATDTQYF	TGTGCCAGCAGCTCACGTGGGGGGGTTGAGGCCACAGATACGCAGTATTTT
TRBV4-3	TRBD1	.	TRBJ1-6	CASSQEGQGAYNSPLHF	TGCGCCAGCAGCCAAGAGGGGCAGGGGGCTTATAATTCACCCCTCCACTTT
TRBV30	.	.	TRBJ2-1	CAWSREYYNEQFF	TGTGCCTGGTCGAGGGAATACTACAATGAGCAGTTCTTC
TRBV7-8	.	.	TRBJ2-5	CASSLVHTKETQYF	TGTGCCAGCAGCTTAGTACATACCAAAGAGACCCAGTACTTC
TRBV2	.	.	TRBJ1-6	CASSALTSSPLHF	TGTGCCAGCAGTGCTCTCACGAGTTCACCCCTCCACTTT
TRBV13	.	once	TRBJ1-2	CASSPSSVNGYTF	TGTGCCAGCAGCCCCTCTAGTGTGAATGGCTACACCTTC
TRBV18	TRBD1	once	TRBJ1-6	CASSPTGERSPLHF	TGTGCCAGCTCACCAACAGGGGAACGTTCACCCCTCCACTTT
TRBV5-1	TRBD2	.	TRBJ2-3	CASSLGTSGYRDTQYF	TGCGCCAGCAGCTTAGGGACTAGCGGGTACCGAGATACGCAGTATTTT
TRBV7-2	.	.	TRBJ2-5	CASSPRPLPQETQYF	TGTGCCAGCAGCCCGCGGCCCCTACCCCAAGAGACCCAGTACTTC
TRBV27	TRBD2	.	TRBJ2-7	CASSLISGGSYEQYF	TGTGCCAGCAGTTTAATCAGCGGGGGGTCCTACGAGCAGTACTTC
TRBV4-3	.	.	TRBJ1-1	CASSQGVETEAFF	TGCGCCAGCAGCCAGGGAGTGGAGACTGAAGCTTTCTTT
TRBV6-1	TRBD1	.	TRBJ2-5	CASSEATGGTGETQYF	TGTGCCAGCAGTGAAGCAACAGGGGGGACGGGAGAGACCCAGTACTTC
TRBV27	TRBD1	.	TRBJ2-7	CASSLLAPQGVNEQYF	TGTGCCAGCAGTTTACTTGCCCCACAGGGGGTCAACGAGCAGTACTTC
TRBV2	.	.	TRBJ2-7	CASMRGGNEQYF	TGTGCCAGCATGCGGGGAGGCAACGAGCAGTACTTC
TRBV4-2	.	.	TRBJ2-3	CASSQEASGTSTDTQYF	TGTGCCAGCAGCCAAGAGGCCAGCGGAACTAGCACAGATACGCAGTATTTT
TRBV7-8	.	.	TRBJ2-7	CASSQLPTDRRTYEQYF	TGTGCCAGCAGCCAATTGCCTACCGACAGGAGGACCTACGAGCAGTACTTC
TRBV5-8	.	few	TRBJ2-7	CASSGTGYYEQYF	TGTGCCAGCAGTGGCACAGGGTACTACGAGCAGTACTTC
TRBV18	TRBD1	.	TRBJ1-5	CASSPTGGGQPQHF	TGTGCCAGCTCTCCTACAGGGGGGGGTCAGCCCCAGCATTTT
TRBV7-9	.	few	TRBJ2-1	CASSLGRGRYNEQFF	TGTGCCAGCAGCTTAGGGCGGGGTCGTTACAATGAGCAGTTCTTC
TRBV9	TRBD2	.	TRBJ2-1	CASSPPWGGGPKRYNEQFF	TGTGCCAGCAGCCCGCCCTGGGGCGGGGGGCCTAAGCGTTACAATGAGCAGTTCTTC
TRBV18	TRBD1	.	TRBJ2-6	CASSPRDSQTSGANVLTF	TGTGCCAGCTCACCTCGGGACAGTCAAACCTCTGGGGCCAACGTCCTGACTTTC
TRBV25-1	TRBD1	.	TRBJ1-1	CASIRGAEAFF	TGTGCCAGCATCAGGGGGGCTGAAGCTTTCTTT
TRBV27	TRBD2	.	TRBJ2-3	CASSLFASGGDTQYF	TGTGCCAGCAGTTTGTTCGCTAGCGGGGGGGATACGCAGTATTTT
TRBV11-2	TRBD2	.	TRBJ2-5	CASSFGPAGGPRETQYF	TGTGCCAGCAGCTTCGGTCCGGCGGGGGGGCCCCGGGAGACCCAGTACTTC
TRBV18	.	.	TRBJ2-1	CASSPGPAAYNEQFF	TGTGCCAGCTCACCAGGCCCGGCGGCCTACAATGAGCAGTTCTTC
TRBV27	.	.	TRBJ2-1	CASVGRNWGRVGNEQFF	TGTGCCAGCGTGGGCCGGAACTGGGGCCGGGTAGGAAATGAGCAGTTCTTC
TRBV7-3	TRBD2	.	TRBJ2-1	CASSSKGTSGDNEQFF	TGTGCCAGCAGCTCAAAGGGGACTAGCGGGGACAATGAGCAGTTCTTC
TRBV6-5	.	.	TRBJ1-1	CASSRVGTEAFF	TGTGCCAGCAGTCGGGTAGGCACTGAAGCTTTCTTT
TRBV27	TRBD1	.	TRBJ1-4	CASARQGEEKLFF	TGTGCCAGCGCAAGACAGGGGGAAGAAAAACTGTTTTTT
TRBV5-1	TRBD1	.	TRBJ1-6	CASSFRTGKDSPLHF	TGCGCCAGCAGCTTTAGGACAGGGAAGGATTCACCCCTCCACTTT
TRBV7-3	TRBD1	few	TRBJ1-2	CASSSKPQGGPGYTF	TGTGCCAGCAGCAGCAAACCCCAGGGGGGTCCTGGCTACACCTTC
TRBV2	TRBD1	few	TRBJ1-5	CASSEDRGRNQPQHF	TGTGCCAGCAGTGAAGACAGGGGACGCAATCAGCCCCAGCATTTT
TRBV7-9	.	.	TRBJ2-3	CASSKGTARADTQYF	TGTGCCAGCAGCAAAGGGACTGCCCGGGCAGATACGCAGTATTTT
TRBV7-6	.	.	TRBJ1-3	CASSLAIRGGNTIYF	TGTGCCAGCAGCTTAGCGATTCGGGGGGGAAACACCATATATTTT
TRBV4-1	.	.	TRBJ1-6	CASSKGREDSPLHF	TGCGCCAGCAGTAAGGGCAGGGAGGATTCACCCCTCCACTTT
TRBV30	TRBD1	.	TRBJ1-1	CAWSTGANTEAFF	TGTGCCTGGAGTACAGGGGCGAACACTGAAGCTTTCTTT
TRBV11-3	TRBD1	.	TRBJ2-2	CASSSQGTDTGELFF	TGTGCCAGCAGCTCCCAAGGGACAGACACCGGGGAGCTGTTTTTT
TRBV19	TRBD1	.	TRBJ1-5	CASSDRVYSNQPQHF	TGTGCCAGTAGTGACAGGGTTTATAGCAATCAGCCCCAGCATTTT
TRBV5-1	TRBD2	few	TRBJ2-5	CASSPGSGPAGTQYF	TGCGCCAGCTCTCCGGGTAGCGGGCCCGCGGGAACCCAGTACTTC
TRBV7-9	TRBD1	.	TRBJ1-6	CASTGTGNQDSPLHF	TGTGCCAGTACCGGGACAGGAAATCAAGATTCACCCCTCCACTTT
TRBV5-1	TRBD2	.	TRBJ2-5	CASSSAVGLSTLGETQYF	TGCGCCAGCAGCTCGGCAGTGGGACTATCCACCCTCGGCGAGACCCAGTACTTC
TRBV13	.	.	TRBJ1-2	CASSLEGLPGYTF	TGTGCCAGCAGCTTAGAGGGGTTACCTGGCTACACCTTC
TRBV4-1	.	.	TRBJ2-5	CASSPQSYPRGQYF	TGCGCCAGCAGCCCCCAAAGTTATCCCCGCGGCCAGTACTTC
TRBV21-1	.	.	TRBJ2-1	CASSKVSQTSGARSEQFF	TGTGCCAGCAGCAAAGTCTCTCAGACTAGCGGGGCTCGTAGTGAGCAGTTCTTC
TRBV28	.	.	TRBJ2-2	CAAGPGELFF	TGTGCCGCAGGCCCCGGGGAGCTGTTTTTT